This TCR beta chain is from a study of beta chain features in type 1 diabetes. Reverse transcribing all isolated RNA meant expressed TCRB transcripts were sequenced. The study sequenced naive, central memory and regulatory T cell samples to an average of around 3.5 million reads. The repertoire was sequenced with immunoSEQ multiplex PCR; TCRdb's copy has only in-frame clones and lacks some. The sample gives 200,000 to 250,000 clones, approximately 70% of which show up once; around 0.057% is in the top ten. Of note for this clone: Its antigen is not known.

Findings of the study overall: Type 1 diabetes patients had fewer VDJ junction insertions and more deletions. PCR could preferentially amplify shorter templates, alike in patients and controls. Patients' naive, central memory and Treg TCRB repertoires seemed closer to one another than those of healthy donors.

CDR3 length equals 14 residues. V dropped 0 bases and J dropped 0 bases, with 9 bases sitting between them. CDR1 and CDR2 from the germline V gene are GTSNPN and SVGIG (reference sequence). Source material: naive CD4+ T cells from blood. The V call is TRBV30, the J call TRBJ2-7; D ambiguous. The TCR originated in a man younger than 40 in good health. The CDR3 is CAWSVEPISYEQYF. The CDR3 nucleotides read TGTGCCTGGAGTGTAGAGCCGATCTCCTACGAGCAGTACTTC. Based on the CDR3 plus reference TRBV30 and TRBJ2-7, the full variable domain is SQTIHQWPATLVQPVGSPLSLECTVEGTSNPNLYWYRQAAGRGLQLLFYSVGIGQISSEVPQNLSASRPQDRQFILSSKKLLLSDSGFYLCAWSVEPISYEQYFGPGTRLTVT.